This T cell receptor beta chain is drawn from a study of identical twins. V gave up 5 bases and J gave up 9 bases, with 25 bases separating them. Germline V gene sequence: CDR1 SGHVS, CDR2 FQNEAQ. The CDR3 totals 16 residues. This clonotype showed up just a few times. TCRdb called the 5' RACE reads again in MiXCR, with one record for every CDR3 protein. The sample shows roughly 200,000 distinct CDR3 sequences, around 8% of them seen only once. The same sample was also used in a study of yellow fever vaccine responses in identical twins.

Sequencing was performed on memory (CD45RO+) T cells sorted from blood. This chain joins TRBV7-8 and TRBJ2-5, with D perhaps TRBD1 or TRBD2 (5 bases each). The sequence derives from a woman aged 18-29 years in good health. CDR3 protein: CASSHTTVAVPGPQYF. The CDR3 region has the DNA TGTGCCAGCAGCCACACTACGGTGGCGGTCCCGGGGCCCCAGTACTTC.